The sequence of this T cell receptor beta chain was determined in a study of T-cell memory formation after mild COVID-19. The CDR3 is 15 amino acids. Deletions cut 5 bases from V and 2 bases from J, with 16 bases between. Overall study results and limits: Mainly in CM and EM were contracting CD4+ clones; CD8+ were in EMRA.

MiXCR was run by TCRdb on the 5' RACE reads, yielding one entry per CDR3 protein. The table has 500,000 to 550,000 distinct CDR3 sequences, just over 20% seen once. Comments on this clonotype: Its antigen remains unknown.

This clonotype was obtained from an adult woman who had mild COVID-19 (a few samples of this study predate the infection). Cell type and time point are not known. The gene calls are TRBV12-3 or TRBV12-4 and TRBJ2-7, with D perhaps assigned TRBD1 or TRBD2 (5 bases each). The specimen was PBMCs or a T cell subset sorted from them (not recorded which). Here the CDR3 reads CASSLNRDGAYEQYF. The DNA for the CDR3 is TGTGCCAGCAGTCTTAACCGGGACGGAGCCTACGAGCAGTACTTC.